This T cell receptor (beta chain) was found in a study of shared clonotypes between healthy human individuals. About the study: Each donor contributed plates that comprised three CD4 naive, three CD4 memory, two CD8 naive and one CD8 memory.

The protocol was immunoSEQ multiplex PCR, while the TCRdb copy is restricted to in-frame clones and leaves out a portion. The data show approximately 1,500,000 clones, around 98% seen once. About this clone: Its matching antigen is unknown.

Trimming stripped 0 bases from V and 6 bases from J, with 12 bases between. This CDR3 spans 14 amino acids. Germline CDR1 and CDR2: SGHRS and YFSETQ. Study results and caveats: Sequencing depth was predicted to influence how clonotypes are shared among donors.

The study separated CD4+ cells into CD45RA+ naive and CD45RA-negative memory subsets. The sequenced sample was naive CD4+ T cells sorted from blood. Subset here: CD45RA+ positively selected. The chain links TRBV5-1 to TRBJ1-1, with TRBD1 as a possible D gene (5 bases). The source is a man aged 30 to 45 in good health. The CDR3 DNA sequence: TGCGCCAGCAGCTTGGTGGGGCAGGGATCTGAAGCTTTCTTT. It translates to CASSLVGQGSEAFF.